The 21 T cell receptor beta chains given below trace back to one sample, sequenced in a study of cytomegalovirus exposure and HLA in healthy donors. PCR employed 60 Vbeta and 13 Jbeta primers. The data were produced by immunoSEQ multiplex PCR, yet TCRdb's version contains in-frame clones alone and is incomplete. This sample carries around 160,000 clones, approximately 75% of them seen once, and the ten largest clones take 2% to 2.5%. Sample: PBMCs. The origin of the receptors is a man aged 45 to 65 in good health and CMV-seropositive.

This chain uses TRBV7-9 with TRBJ2-5, with 9 bases lining up with TRBD2. Looked up from germline, CDR1 is SEHNR and CDR2 is FQNEAQ (reference sequence). Germline trimming cut 2 bases from V and 4 bases from J; bases unmatched to any gene: 8. CDR3 size: 16 residues. The chain's CDR3 is CASSLISAGGRETQYF. For the CDR3, the DNA is TGTGCCAGCAGCTTAATTTCGGCGGGGGGGCGAGAGACCCAGTACTTC. The whole variable domain, remainder taken from reference TRBV7-9 and TRBJ2-5, is DTGVSQNPRHKITKRGQNVTFRCDPISEHNRLYWYRQTLGQGPEFLTYFQNEAQLEKSRLLSDRFSAERPKGSFSTLEIQRTEQGDSAMYLCASSLISAGGRETQYFGPGTRLLVL.

The V and J genes are TRBV2 and TRBJ2-7, with 8 bases that match TRBD1. The germline gives CDR1 SNHLY, CDR2 FYNNEI. This CDR3 is built from 12 residues. J gave up 12 bases and V 5 bases, and 9 bases lay outside the gene matches. CDR3 in amino acids: CASSQGQGRGYF. The CDR3 region has the DNA TGTGCCAGCAGTCAAGGACAGGGCCGGGGGTACTTC.

The CDR3 spells CASREGGANTQYF. CDR3 DNA: TGCGCCAGCAGGGAGGGGGGGGCAAATACGCAGTATTTT. The chain carries TRBV10-1 and TRBJ2-3, with D tentatively TRBD2 (7 bases). V was clipped by 6 bases and J by 7 bases, with 14 bases between them. The CDR3 totals 13 residues. The V gene's germline CDR1 is WNHNN and CDR2 SYGVQD (reference sequence).

The chain is built from TRBV4-1 and TRBJ2-7; D unresolved. The CDR3 runs to 15 residues. V was shortened by 0 bases and J by 3 bases, with 12 bases between the two germline ends. Germline-derived CDR1 and CDR2 are MGHRA and YSYEKL. The CDR3: CASSQETAAYYEQYF. Here the CDR3 DNA reads TGCGCCAGCAGCCAAGAAACAGCTGCCTACTACGAGCAGTACTTC.

The chain combines TRBV28 with TRBJ1-1, with D unclear. V was trimmed by 1 base and J by 6 bases, leaving 12 bases between them. The CDR3 is 14 amino acids. Germline CDR1 and CDR2: MDHEN and SYDVKM. The CDR3 spells CASSLSVRSAEAFF. The DNA of the CDR3 is TGTGCCAGCAGTTTATCCGTAAGGAGCGCTGAAGCTTTCTTT.

This chain connects TRBV19 to TRBJ2-3; 9 nucleotides match TRBD2. The germline CDR1 and CDR2 sequences are LNHDA and SQIVND (reference sequence). V gave up 4 bases and J gave up 5 bases; unmatched junction bases: 13. The length of the CDR3 is 17 residues. The CDR3 coding sequence is TGTGCCAGTAGTACCCATCTGGGCGGGGGGGCCCAAGATACGCAGTATTTT. It specifies CASSTHLGGGAQDTQYF.

This clone was seen a few times. The rearrangement links TRBV27 to TRBJ1-1, with a weak D call TRBD1 (6 bases). The germline V and J ends were trimmed by 9 bases and 4 bases, with 18 bases remaining between them. CDR1 and CDR2 from the germline V gene are MNHEY and SMNVEV (reference sequence). The CDR3 contains 14 residues. CDR3 sequence: CASSWGGGGTEAFF. CDR3 nucleotide sequence: TGTGCCAGTTCCTGGGGGGGAGGGGGCACTGAAGCTTTCTTT.

The chain carries TRBV6-5 and TRBJ2-5, with D possibly TRBD2 on 5 matching bases. CDR1 is MNHEY, CDR2 SVGAGI, per germline. The V and J ends lost 6 bases and 1 base respectively, with 15 bases between them. This CDR3 contains 15 residues. This CDR3 reads CASRRALRGQETQYF. CDR3 nucleotide sequence: TGTGCCAGCAGGCGGGCCTTACGGGGCCAAGAGACCCAGTACTTC.

The chain links TRBV7-9 to TRBJ2-2; a weak D match, TRBD2 (5 bases). Trimming cost V 4 bases and J 8 bases, with 8 bases left between them. CDR1 SEHNR and CDR2 FQNEAQ come from the germline V gene (reference sequence). The CDR3 consists of 12 residues. CDR3 nucleotides: TGTGCCAGCAGCTCGAGAGGGGGGGAGCTGTTTTTT. Its translation is CASSSRGGELFF.

The rearrangement joins TRBV29-1 to TRBJ2-3, with 8 bases that match TRBD1. The CDR3 runs to 16 residues. Losses at the gene ends were 5 bases for V and 5 bases for J; bases not matched to a gene: 15. The V gene's germline CDR1 is SQVTM and CDR2 ANQGSEA. As DNA, the CDR3 is TGCAGCGTTCGCTCGGTGGGCAGGGGGCAGGGAGATACGCAGTATTTT. It is translated as CSVRSVGRGQGDTQYF.

This rearrangement joins TRBV7-7 to TRBJ2-5; TRBD2 matches at 13 bases. The CDR3 contains 16 residues. V was clipped by 2 bases and J by 3 bases; unmatched bases: 3. CDR1 and CDR2 from the germline V gene are SSHAT and FNYEAQ (reference sequence). Written as DNA, the CDR3 is TGTGCCAGCAGCTTACTAGGACTAGCGGGGGAAGAGACCCAGTACTTC. The encoded protein is CASSLLGLAGEETQYF.

Note on this clone: The junction and the germline gene differ at one end; a read error may be behind it. The gene calls are TRBV7-7 and TRBJ2-1, with 10 bases that match TRBD2. Germline assignment: CDR1 SSHAT and CDR2 FNYEAQ (reference sequence). The length of the CDR3 is 15 residues. CDR3 nucleotide sequence: TGTGCTAGCAGCCCCGGGACTAGCGTTAGCTATGAGCAGTTCTTC. It is translated as CASSPGTSVSYEQFF.

The chain couples TRBV5-4 to TRBJ2-5; D uncertain. Trimming removed 0 bases at V and 5 bases at J, with 11 bases between. This CDR3 spans 14 amino acids. Germline V gene sequence: CDR1 SGHNT, CDR2 YYREEE (reference sequence). This CDR3 is CASSLGAGRETQYF. The DNA of the CDR3 is TGTGCCAGCAGCTTGGGGGCCGGTCGGGAGACCCAGTACTTC.

The chain carries TRBV18 and TRBJ1-1, with TRBD1 matching over 9 bases. Germline V gene sequence: CDR1 KGHSH, CDR2 LQKENI. Trimming took 3 bases from V and 1 from J; bases not matched to a gene: 3. The CDR3 has 15 amino acids. The CDR3 loop is CASSPLQGANTEAFF. The DNA for the CDR3 is TGTGCCAGCTCACCTCTACAGGGGGCGAACACTGAAGCTTTCTTT.

This clone has only a few counts. The chain is built from TRBV28 and TRBJ2-3, with TRBD1 identical over 9 bases. Germline V gene sequence: CDR1 MDHEN, CDR2 SYDVKM. The CDR3 spans 16 residues. The ends lost 5 bases at V and 0 bases at J; junction bases unmatched: 6. The CDR3 DNA reads as TGTGCCAGCAGTCCAGCCGGGACAGGGAGCACAGATACGCAGTATTTT. It translates to CASSPAGTGSTDTQYF.

The chain carries TRBV7-6 and TRBJ2-7, with TRBD1 matching over 9 bases. V gave up 5 bases and J gave up 7 bases; unmatched junction bases: 12. Germline CDR1 and CDR2: SGHVS and FNYEAQ. This CDR3 is built from 15 residues. The CDR3 DNA reads TGTGCCAGCAGCCGCTTAGGGACAGGGACCCGGGAGCAGTACTTC. Amino acid sequence: CASSRLGTGTREQYF.

This clone has only a few counts. The V gene is TRBV23-1, the J gene TRBJ2-2; a possible D gene is TRBD1 (6 bases). Being an ORF, TRBV23-1 has a function that is uncertain. The V end was cut by 5 bases, the J end by 0 bases, with 16 bases between. The length of the CDR3 is 17 residues. CDR3 coding DNA: TGCGCCAGCAGTGATGGGGGCAGACAGCCGAACACCGGGGAGCTGTTTTTT. This encodes CASSDGGRQPNTGELFF.

The rearrangement uses TRBV6-5 and TRBJ2-4, with no clear D. Trimming left V 0 bases short and J 0 bases short, with 6 bases between. CDR1 and CDR2 from the germline V gene are MNHEY and SVGAGI. CDR3 length: 15 amino acids. The CDR3 DNA reads as TGTGCCAGCAGTTACTCGAAACTAGCCAAAAACATTCAGTACTTC. It is translated as CASSYSKLAKNIQYF.

V and J are TRBV6-4 and TRBJ2-3; D is possibly TRBD2 (6 bases). The CDR3 contains 15 residues. Germline V gene data show CDR1 as MRHNA and CDR2 as SNTAGT. V gave up 2 bases and J gave up 3 bases, with 12 bases separating them. The DNA of the CDR3 is TGTGCCAGCAGTGACCAGAAAGGAGGGACAGATACGCAGTATTTT. The encoded protein is CASSDQKGGTDTQYF.

The chain is built from TRBV5-1 and TRBJ2-7, with 12 bases aligning to TRBD1. CDR1 is SGHRS and CDR2 is YFSETQ in the germline V gene. V shed 3 bases and J 6 bases; nucleotides not matched to a gene: 7. The CDR3 is 15 residues long. The CDR3 spells CASSWRGQGASEQYF. CDR3 nucleotides: TGCGCCAGCAGCTGGAGGGGACAGGGGGCCTCCGAGCAGTACTTC.

V is TRBV14 and J is TRBJ1-1; D ambiguous. Trimming removed 3 bases from V and 6 bases from J, with 8 bases in between. The CDR3 consists of 12 residues. Germline V gene lookup returns CDR1 SGHDN and CDR2 FVKESK. CDR3 sequence: CASSHPGAEAFF. In DNA, the CDR3 is TGTGCCAGCAGCCATCCCGGGGCTGAAGCTTTCTTT.